This TCR beta chain comes out of a study of Ad26.COV2.S vaccination and SARS-CoV-2 variants. The treatment here: some 20 received Ad26.COV2.S at low or high dose, single or two shots; 5 received placebo; per-sample allocation not given. The samples were gathered on day 63 after the first injection of vaccine or placebo. Unmatched junction bases numbered 7, after V lost 2 bases and J lost 4 bases. CDR3 length: 17 amino acids. The germline gives CDR1 LNHDA, CDR2 SQIVND (reference sequence). Assay used: immunoSEQ multiplex PCR; TCRdb lists only in-frame clones, some missing. Of roughly 270,000 clones listed, 80% to 90% are singletons.

This sample comprised peripheral blood, obtained in a trial of Ad26.COV2.S vaccine versus placebo. The rearrangement joins TRBV19 to TRBJ2-3, with 12 bases aligning to TRBD2. This receptor was taken from a person aged 18 to 59 who received the Ad26.COV2.S COVID-19 vaccine or a placebo. CDR3 nucleotides: TGTGCCAGTAGTATATCCCTAGCGGGAGGGCCCGCAGATACGCAGTATTTT. Translating gives CASSISLAGGPADTQYF.